This TCR beta chain was obtained from a study of T cell repertoires in cytomegalovirus infection. Study overall: CMV epitopes, recently identified HLA-C-restricted and well-studied HLA-B-restricted, were used. Public TCR beta signature analysis indicated the presence of both CMV infection and matching HLA type.

The ends lost 4 bases at V and 7 bases at J; junction bases unmatched: 10. The CDR3 is 15 residues long. The germline CDR1 and CDR2 sequences are SGHNT and YYREEE (reference sequence). MiXCR, applied by TCRdb to the reads, yields one record per CDR3 protein. The sample consists of a few hundred thousand distinct CDR3 sequences, 40% of them appearing once. This clonotype appeared a few times. Its antigen is currently unknown. Study observations and caveats: The response measured ex vivo was dominated by TCR beta clonotypes (HLA-C-restricted and CMV-specific). Identification of carriers of CMV plus the relevant HLA was achieved through cumulative public TCR beta family frequency.

This clonotype was obtained from a human donor in good health (CMV status not recorded). Some clones in this sample may be carry-over from other donors' samples. The V call is TRBV5-4, the J call TRBJ2-1; 8 bases match TRBD2. Sequenced here: cultured PBMCs, sampled from culture after CMV antigen stimulation. Written as DNA, the CDR3 is TGTGCCAGCAGCCCCACCACTAGCGGTGGTAATGAGCAGTTCTTC. This translates into CASSPTTSGGNEQFF.